This entry lists 26 T cell receptor beta chains sequenced from one sample in a study of siplizumab effects on memory and regulatory T cells. Using immunoSEQ multiplex PCR, the repertoire was profiled, and TCRdb retains in-frame clones only, with some absent. The table has about 50,000 clones, more than 85% seen once; the top ten hold approximately 17%. Sequencing was done on a sample of CD8+ T cells sorted from blood. Source of these receptors: a human donor in good health.

The J gene is TRBJ2-3, the V gene TRBV6-5; D remains ambiguous. Trimming removed 6 bases at V and 6 bases at J, with 19 bases between. This CDR3 contains 15 residues. The V gene's germline CDR1 is MNHEY and CDR2 SVGAGI. The CDR3 reads CASSISQELHDTQYF. As DNA, the CDR3 is TGTGCCAGCAGCATCTCTCAAGAGTTGCACGATACGCAGTATTTT.

The chain uses TRBV28 and TRBJ2-7, with D possibly being TRBD1 (5 bases). Germline V lookup: CDR1 MDHEN, CDR2 SYDVKM. V was trimmed by 4 bases and J by 0 bases, leaving 16 bases between them. The CDR3 has 16 residues. Here the CDR3 reads CASSWPQGKGSYEQYF. The DNA of the CDR3 is TGTGCCAGCAGTTGGCCTCAGGGTAAGGGCTCCTACGAGCAGTACTTC. Using reference TRBV28 and TRBJ2-7 for the parts outside the CDR3, the full variable domain is DVKVTQSSRYLVKRTGEKVFLECVQDMDHENMFWYRQDPGLGLRLIYFSYDVKMKEKGDIPEGYSVSREKKERFSLILESASTNQTSMYLCASSWPQGKGSYEQYFGPGTRLTVT.

The rearrangement uses TRBV9 and TRBJ2-1; the D gene is possibly TRBD1 (6 bases). Per the germline V gene, CDR1 is SGDLS and CDR2 is YYNGEE. V was trimmed by 0 bases and J by 1 base, leaving 8 bases between them. CDR3 length: 15 residues. The CDR3 DNA is TGTGCCAGCAGCGTAGCTCAGGGGTCCTACAATGAGCAGTTCTTC. Protein sequence: CASSVAQGSYNEQFF.

Only one count was recorded for this clone. CDR3 nucleotides: TGCGCCAGCAGCTTGACACCATCTGCTAAAACAGCTAACTATGGCTACACCTTC. Protein sequence: CASSLTPSAKTANYGYTF. The V and J genes are TRBV5-1 and TRBJ1-2; no clear D gene. Germline CDR1 and CDR2: SGHRS and YFSETQ. The CDR3 is made up of 18 amino acids. Trimming took off 1 base at V and 0 bases at J, with 19 bases between the two ends.

The V gene is TRBV28, the J gene TRBJ2-7, with TRBD1 matching over 7 bases. CDR3 length: 15 amino acids. Germline CDR1 reads MDHEN; CDR2 reads SYDVKM. Trimming at V came to 1 base and at J to 4 bases, leaving 7 bases not matched to a gene. The DNA for the CDR3 is TGTGCCAGCAGTTTATACAGGGGAATGGGATACGAGCAGTACTTC. Residues: CASSLYRGMGYEQYF.

The genes are TRBV5-1 and TRBJ2-5; unclear D gene. V lost 1 base and J 5 bases, leaving 9 bases between the germline ends. The CDR3 has 13 amino acids. CDR1 is SGHRS, CDR2 YFSETQ, per germline. CDR3: CASSLLHEETQYF. The CDR3 DNA is TGCGCCAGCAGCTTGCTCCACGAGGAGACCCAGTACTTC.

This chain links TRBV28 with TRBJ2-6, with D possibly matching TRBD2 (6 bases). The CDR3 is 20 amino acids. Between the trimmed V and J ends, which lost 3 bases and 6 bases, there was a span of 27 bases. Germline V CDR1 and CDR2: MDHEN, SYDVKM. CDR3 sequence reads: CASSFSLFGGGRLAANVLTF. Here the CDR3 DNA reads TGTGCCAGCAGTTTTTCCCTATTTGGGGGAGGTCGCCTGGCGGCCAACGTCCTGACTTTC.

This rearrangement joins TRBV19 to TRBJ2-1, with a weak D call TRBD2 (6 bases). This CDR3 has 17 residues. V lost 7 bases and J lost 4, with 23 bases in between. Germline CDR1 LNHDA, CDR2 SQIVND (reference sequence). The CDR3 sequence is CASNALGFAGPYNEQFF. The CDR3 DNA sequence: TGTGCCAGTAATGCTCTCGGATTTGCGGGACCGTACAATGAGCAGTTCTTC.

The chain recombines TRBV4-1 with TRBJ2-7; maybe TRBD2 (5 bases). The CDR3 loop spans 18 amino acids. V lost 0 bases to trimming and J lost 3 bases, with 21 bases between them. Germline V gene sequence: CDR1 MGHRA, CDR2 YSYEKL. CDR3 loop: CASSQEPYVRGGNYEQYF. DNA for the CDR3: TGCGCCAGCAGCCAAGAACCTTACGTGCGCGGAGGAAACTACGAGCAGTACTTC.

The V gene is TRBV6-1, the J gene TRBJ2-7; D may be TRBD2 (6 bases). Germline V gene lookup returns CDR1 MNHNS and CDR2 SASEGT. The CDR3 is made up of 15 amino acids. V lost 0 bases and J lost 3, with 12 bases in between. The CDR3 here is CASSEAGGWVYEQYF. CDR3 bases: TGTGCCAGCAGTGAAGCGGGGGGATGGGTCTACGAGCAGTACTTC.

This chain joins TRBV19 and TRBJ2-7, with D possibly being TRBD2 (6 bases). CDR1 is LNHDA and CDR2 is SQIVND in the germline V gene (reference sequence). This CDR3 region has 16 residues. V was trimmed by 0 bases and J by 4 bases, leaving 16 bases between them. CDR3 region: CASSIDAPGLFYEQYF. The CDR3 DNA is TGTGCCAGTAGTATAGACGCGCCGGGACTTTTTTACGAGCAGTACTTC.

The rearrangement joins TRBV7-9 to TRBJ2-6, with D perhaps TRBD1 (5 bases). V was trimmed by 1 base and J by 0 bases, leaving 16 bases between them. The CDR3 has 19 amino acids. From germline, CDR1 is SEHNR and CDR2 FQNEAQ (reference sequence). The CDR3 sequence is CASSLVGTGEISGANVLTF. CDR3 coding DNA: TGTGCCAGCAGCTTAGTAGGCACAGGCGAAATCTCTGGGGCCAACGTCCTGACTTTC.

This chain links TRBV25-1 with TRBJ2-3, with D possibly being TRBD2 (5 bases). V lost 1 base to trimming and J lost 14 bases, with 13 bases between them. CDR1 MGHDK and CDR2 SYGVNS come from the germline V gene. CDR3 length: 12 amino acids. The CDR3 loop reads CASSEWTGVAYF. Written as DNA, the CDR3 is TGTGCCAGCAGTGAATGGACTGGGGTGGCGTATTTT. The full variable domain, rest sourced from reference TRBV25-1 and TRBJ2-3, is EADIYQTPRYLVIGTGKKITLECSQTMGHDKMYWYQQDPGMELHLIHYSYGVNSTEKGDLSSESTVSRIRTEHFPLTLESARPSHTSQYLCASSEWTGVAYFGPGTRLTVL.

As concerns this clone: Other DNA sequences in the same sample also yield this CDR3. This chain joins TRBV7-9 and TRBJ2-1; no definite D call. Per germline, CDR1 SEHNR and CDR2 FQNEAQ (reference sequence). Trimming pared 6 bases from V and 7 bases from J, leaving 7 bases between. The CDR3 sequence is 11 residues long. The CDR3 loop is CASRLRNEQFF. In DNA form, the CDR3 reads TGTGCCAGCAGACTAAGGAATGAGCAGTTCTTC. The full variable domain, rest sourced from reference TRBV7-9 and TRBJ2-1, is DTGVSQNPRHKITKRGQNVTFRCDPISEHNRLYWYRQTLGQGPEFLTYFQNEAQLEKSRLLSDRFSAERPKGSFSTLEIQRTEQGDSAMYLCASRLRNEQFFGPGTRLTVL.

This chain joins TRBV7-6 and TRBJ2-3, with TRBD1 matching 8 bases. The CDR3 contains 14 residues. J lost 3 bases, V lost 5 bases, and 4 bases had no gene match. Germline values: CDR1 SGHVS, CDR2 FNYEAQ. The CDR3 spells CASSTDRETDTQYF. DNA for the CDR3: TGTGCCAGCAGCACGGACAGGGAAACAGATACGCAGTATTTT.

CDR3 bases: TGTGCCAGCAGCCAGCTACAGGGAATGAACACCGGGGAGCTGTTTTTT. Its protein is CASSQLQGMNTGELFF. This chain links TRBV7-9 with TRBJ2-2, with D possibly being TRBD1 (6 bases). Germline lookup yields CDR1 SEHNR and CDR2 FQNEAQ (reference sequence). Trimming left V 5 bases short and J 1 base short, with 14 bases between. The CDR3 consists of 16 residues.

The chain is built from TRBV28 and TRBJ1-2; 7 bases map to TRBD1. V shed 5 bases, J shed 5 bases, and the junction held 8 bases outside the gene matches. Germline CDR1 is MDHEN and CDR2 is SYDVKM. The CDR3 spans 14 residues. This CDR3 is CASSPGQSGYGYTF. The CDR3 DNA follows: TGTGCCAGCAGTCCGGGACAGTCCGGTTATGGCTACACCTTC.

The CDR3: CASTLGEVSGQYF. The CDR3 nucleotides are TGTGCCAGCACCCTGGGAGAGGTTAGTGGGCAGTATTTT. The V call is TRBV7-8, the J call TRBJ2-3; perhaps TRBD2 as D (5 bases). The CDR3 spans 13 residues. Trimming pared 7 bases from V and 11 bases from J, leaving 19 bases between. Per the germline V gene, CDR1 is SGHVS and CDR2 is FQNEAQ.

The chain couples TRBV28 to TRBJ2-5; 14 nucleotides align to TRBD2. Trimming at V came to 6 bases and at J to 5 bases, leaving 5 bases not matched to a gene. The V gene's germline CDR1 is MDHEN and CDR2 SYDVKM. CDR3 length: 15 amino acids. The CDR3 protein is CASSRGLAGVETQYF. The CDR3 DNA sequence: TGTGCCAGCAGCCGGGGACTAGCGGGAGTTGAGACCCAGTACTTC.

The rearrangement links TRBV7-7 to TRBJ2-1; perhaps TRBD2 as D (6 bases). V was cut by 2 bases and J by 1 base, with 9 bases left in between. The CDR3 runs 15 residues. Germline CDR1 reads SSHAT; CDR2 reads FNYEAQ (reference sequence). The CDR3 DNA reads TGTGCCAGCAGCTTATTCCTAGCGTCCTACAATGAGCAGTTCTTC. Residues: CASSLFLASYNEQFF.

This sequence joins TRBV5-1 and TRBJ2-1; D is perhaps TRBD2 (6 bases). The V gene's germline CDR1 is SGHRS and CDR2 YFSETQ. The V end was cut by 5 bases, the J end by 5 bases, with 17 bases between. The CDR3 sequence is 15 residues long. The CDR3, as DNA: TGCGCCAGCAGGGATGTCTTGCGGGGTGACAATGAGCAGTTCTTC. It is translated as CASRDVLRGDNEQFF.

In DNA form, the CDR3 reads TGTGCCAGCAGCTTAGCCCCCCATTTAGCGGAGAGGACCGGGGAGCTGTTTTTT. It yields the protein CASSLAPHLAERTGELFF. The rearrangement links TRBV7-6 to TRBJ2-2; D is possibly TRBD2 (6 bases). The germline CDR1 and CDR2 sequences are SGHVS and FNYEAQ. The CDR3 length is 18 residues. V was trimmed by 0 bases and J by 5 bases, leaving 19 bases between them.

The chain couples TRBV18 to TRBJ2-2; D possibly corresponds to TRBD2 (6 bases). V was trimmed by 3 bases and J by 0 bases, leaving 23 bases between them. Germline CDR1 is KGHSH and CDR2 is LQKENI. The CDR3 has 20 residues. In DNA form, the CDR3 reads TGTGCCAGCTCACCCCCGTCTCGCGGGAAGGTATCGGCGAACACCGGGGAGCTGTTTTTT. This codes for CASSPPSRGKVSANTGELFF. The entire variable domain, with the rest obtained from reference TRBV18 and TRBJ2-2, is as follows: NAGVMQNPRHLVRRRGQEARLRCSPMKGHSHVYWYRQLPEEGLKFMVYLQKENIIDESGMPKERFSAEFPKEGPSILRIQQVVRGDSAAYFCASSPPSRGKVSANTGELFFGEGSRLTVL.

The V call is TRBV9, the J call TRBJ2-7, with a tentative D call TRBD2 (7 bases). The CDR3 is 15 residues long. The V end was cut by 2 bases, the J end by 5 bases, with 17 bases between. Looked up from germline, CDR1 is SGDLS and CDR2 is YYNGEE. The chain's CDR3 is CASSVRGDYSNEQYF. The CDR3 DNA follows: TGTGCCAGCAGCGTTAGGGGGGACTATTCTAACGAGCAGTACTTC.

In this sample, this clone turned up a few times. The rearrangement joins TRBV7-6 to TRBJ2-2; 7 positions match TRBD1. Germline assignment: CDR1 SGHVS and CDR2 FNYEAQ. The V gene end was trimmed by 5 bases and the J gene end by 3 bases; junction bases not matched to a gene: 6. The CDR3 sequence is 15 residues long. The CDR3 reads CASSKGTDYTGELFF. DNA for the CDR3: TGTGCCAGCAGCAAAGGGACAGACTACACCGGGGAGCTGTTTTTT.

The gene calls are TRBV5-5 and TRBJ2-1, with D unclear. This CDR3 has 11 amino acids. The germline CDR1 and CDR2 sequences are SGHKS and YYEKEE (reference sequence). V shed 2 bases and J shed 8 bases, with 5 bases lying between them. CDR3 nucleotide sequence: TGTGCCAGCAGCTTCTTGGATGAGCAGTTCTTC. This encodes CASSFLDEQFF.